This T cell receptor (beta chain) was documented in a study of OX40 agonist ivuxolimab in advanced cancers. Study-wide background: Dose-escalation patients were diagnosed with hepatocellular carcinoma, melanoma, renal cell cancer or head and neck cancer.

A remark on this clone: Its matching antigen is unknown. Distinct nucleotide sequences in the sample also encode this CDR3.

Libraries were prepared by immunoSEQ multiplex PCR; TCRdb keeps only in-frame clonotypes and omits some of them. Of roughly 34,000 clones in the sample, approximately 80% were seen once. Study-wide points: At 0.1-3.0 mg/kg, partial responders had clonal expansion among the lowest observed.

The CDR3 sequence is 14 residues long. V dropped 0 bases and J dropped 1 base, with 7 bases sitting between them. Germline values: CDR1 SGHDT, CDR2 YYEEEE. The V and J genes are TRBV5-6 and TRBJ1-1; no definite D call. The input for sequencing was CD4+ or CD8+ T cells sorted from blood, taken in a trial of the OX40 agonist ivuxolimab. The receptor comes from an adult with an advanced solid tumor such as melanoma, head and neck, liver or kidney cancer. The DNA of the CDR3 is TGTGCCAGCAGCTTGGGGTGGGGGAACACTGAAGCTTTCTTT. It translates to CASSLGWGNTEAFF.